This is a list of T cell receptor beta chains from one sample in a study of cytomegalovirus exposure and HLA in healthy donors. The assay was immunoSEQ multiplex PCR, and TCRdb's table has in-frame clones only and misses some. The top ten hold roughly 0.5% of the sample, which has around 190,000 clones, over 75% seen once. The specimen sequenced was PBMCs. Receptors originate from a woman between 45 and 60 years old in good health and CMV-seronegative. Both conserved end residues are part of each CDR3.

v_gene | CDR3aa
TRBV6-6 | CASSYSEQGRRF
TRBV18 | CASSPMARVYNEQFF
TRBV2 | CASSSLNEQFF
TRBV6-1 | CATALFGAQETQYF
TRBV7-9 | CASGSGRNEQFF
TRBV11-1 | CASSRLAGLNTEAFF
TRBV19 | CASSIGSGTGGYEQYF
TRBV5-1 | CASSPDRGSYNEQFF
TRBV5-5 | CASSLVGAGDLEGLETQYF
TRBV4-1 | CASSSPPPAGGQETQYF
TRBV7-9 | CASSTTGLAEETQYF
TRBV5-1 | CASTGLDEQFF
TRBV11-2 | CASSWGQGWLVDKNIQYF
TRBV11-2 | CASSLDLGGQGVYEQYF
TRBV21-1 | CASSERGYYNEQFF
TRBV6-5 | CASSYSGGRNTGELFF
TRBV5-4 | CASSFPGGGQKAFF